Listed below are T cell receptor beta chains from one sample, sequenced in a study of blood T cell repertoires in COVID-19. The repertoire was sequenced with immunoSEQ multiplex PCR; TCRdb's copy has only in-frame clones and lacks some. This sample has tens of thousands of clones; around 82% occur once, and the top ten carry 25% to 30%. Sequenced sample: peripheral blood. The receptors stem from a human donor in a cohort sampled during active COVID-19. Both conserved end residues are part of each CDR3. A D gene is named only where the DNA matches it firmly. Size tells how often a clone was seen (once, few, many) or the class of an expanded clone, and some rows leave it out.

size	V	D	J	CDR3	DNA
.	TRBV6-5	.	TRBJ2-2	CASSYWGDTGELFF	TGTGCCAGCAGTTACTGGGGGGACACCGGGGAGCTGTTTTTT
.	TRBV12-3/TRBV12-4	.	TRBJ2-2	CASSRGTGELFF	TGTGCCAGCAGTAGGGGCACCGGGGAGCTGTTTTTT
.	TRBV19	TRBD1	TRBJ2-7	CASSTVRGSYEQYF	TGTGCCAGTAGCACCGTCAGGGGGTCCTACGAGCAGTACTTC
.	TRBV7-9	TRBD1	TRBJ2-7	CASSRRDRAYEQYF	TGTGCCAGCAGCAGACGGGACAGAGCCTACGAGCAGTACTTC
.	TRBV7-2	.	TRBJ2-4	CASSQNGGRVGDIQYF	TGTGCCAGCAGCCAAAACGGGGGGCGAGTAGGTGACATTCAGTACTTC
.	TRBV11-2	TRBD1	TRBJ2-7	CASSLAHTGTGVYEQYF	TGTGCCAGCAGCTTAGCCCACACCGGGACAGGGGTCTACGAGCAGTACTTC
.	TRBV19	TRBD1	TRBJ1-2	CASSNPGQGYGYTF	TGTGCCAGTAGTAACCCGGGACAGGGGTATGGCTACACCTTC
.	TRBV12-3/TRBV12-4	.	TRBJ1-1	CASSPHGGTEAFF	TGTGCCAGCAGTCCACACGGGGGCACTGAAGCTTTCTTT
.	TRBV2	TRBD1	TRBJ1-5	CASSRQGRNSNQPQHF	TGTGCCAGCAGTCGACAGGGACGAAATAGCAATCAGCCCCAGCATTTT
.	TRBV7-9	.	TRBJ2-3	CASSLEGTGQYF	TGTGCCAGCAGCTTAGAGGGGACTGGGCAGTATTTT
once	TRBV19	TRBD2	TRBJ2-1	CASSIDPGAGGSDEQFF	TGTGCCAGTAGTATAGACCCCGGAGCGGGGGGCAGCGATGAGCAGTTCTTC
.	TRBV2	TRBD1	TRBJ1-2	CASSPTGTGHGYTF	TGTGCCAGCAGTCCCACCGGGACAGGGCATGGCTACACCTTC
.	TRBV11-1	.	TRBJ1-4	CASSPTTGEKLFF	TGTGCCAGCAGCCCCACAACAGGAGAAAAACTGTTTTTT
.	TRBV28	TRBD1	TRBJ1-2	CASSRDRVVYGYTF	TGTGCCAGCAGTAGGGACAGGGTTGTCTATGGCTACACCTTC
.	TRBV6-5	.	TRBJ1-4	CASSYSWGGVNEKLFF	TGTGCCAGCAGTTACTCCTGGGGGGGGGTGAATGAAAAACTGTTTTTT
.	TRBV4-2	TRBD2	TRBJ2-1	CASSPGGNNEQFF	TGTGCCAGCAGCCCCGGGGGGAACAATGAGCAGTTCTTC
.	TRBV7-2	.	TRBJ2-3	CASSLLATSTDTQYF	TGTGCCAGCAGCTTACTAGCGACTAGCACAGATACGCAGTATTTT
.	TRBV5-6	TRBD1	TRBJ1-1	CASRRQGVTEAFF	TGTGCCAGCAGAAGGCAGGGGGTTACTGAAGCTTTCTTT
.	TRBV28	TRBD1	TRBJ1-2	CASSPGTGTQGYTF	TGTGCCAGCAGTCCCGGGACAGGGACGCAGGGCTACACCTTC
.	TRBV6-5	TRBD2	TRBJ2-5	CASSYRDGGQETQYF	TGTGCCAGCAGTTATCGGGACGGGGGGCAAGAGACCCAGTACTTC
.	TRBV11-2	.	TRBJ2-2	CASSLWRGLENTGELFF	TGTGCCAGCAGCTTATGGCGGGGGCTAGAGAACACCGGGGAGCTGTTTTTT
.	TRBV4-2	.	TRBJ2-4	CASSPLGWAGKNIQYF	TGTGCCAGCAGCCCGCTCGGCTGGGCAGGCAAAAACATTCAGTACTTC
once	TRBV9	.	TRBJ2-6	CASSVAGSGANVLTF	TGTGCCAGCAGCGTTGCCGGCTCTGGGGCCAACGTCCTGACTTTC
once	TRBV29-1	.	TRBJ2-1	CSVDRGYNEQFF	TGCAGCGTTGACAGGGGTTACAATGAGCAGTTCTTC
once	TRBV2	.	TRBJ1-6	CASSRLGPHNSPLHF	TGTGCCAGCAGTCGTCTTGGGCCCCATAATTCACCCCTCCACTTT
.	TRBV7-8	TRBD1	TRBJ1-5	CASSGGTGGNNQPQHF	TGTGCCAGCAGCGGAGGGACAGGGGGGAACAATCAGCCCCAGCATTTT
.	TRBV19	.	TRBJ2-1	CASSGTARGEQFF	TGTGCCAGTAGTGGTACAGCCCGGGGTGAGCAGTTCTTC
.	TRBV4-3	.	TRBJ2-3	CASSQDPLMDTQYF	TGCGCCAGCAGCCAAGACCCCCTAATGGATACGCAGTATTTT
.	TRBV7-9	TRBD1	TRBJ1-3	CASRAAGTAISGNTIYF	TGTGCCAGCAGGGCCGCCGGGACAGCCATCTCTGGAAACACCATATATTTT
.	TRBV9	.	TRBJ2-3	CASSVATLGATDTQYF	TGTGCCAGCAGCGTAGCTACTTTGGGGGCCACAGATACGCAGTATTTT
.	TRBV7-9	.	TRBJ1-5	CASSSGFYSNQPQHF	TGTGCCAGCAGCTCGGGGTTTTATAGCAATCAGCCCCAGCATTTT
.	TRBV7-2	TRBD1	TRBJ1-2	CASSLVFRDSDYGYTF	TGTGCCAGCAGCTTAGTTTTTCGGGACAGCGACTATGGCTACACCTTC
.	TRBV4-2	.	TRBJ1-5	CASSQELGGRQPQHF	TGTGCCAGCAGCCAAGAATTGGGCGGGAGGCAGCCCCAGCATTTT
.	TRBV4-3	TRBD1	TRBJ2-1	CASSQVRAGGNEQFF	TGCGCCAGCAGCCAAGTGAGGGCAGGGGGCAATGAGCAGTTCTTC
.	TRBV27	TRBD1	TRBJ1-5	CASSLQQGDQPQHF	TGTGCCAGCAGTTTACAACAGGGGGATCAGCCCCAGCATTTT
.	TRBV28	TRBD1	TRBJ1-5	CASSLDRVRQPQHF	TGTGCCAGCAGTCTCGACAGGGTGAGGCAGCCCCAGCATTTT
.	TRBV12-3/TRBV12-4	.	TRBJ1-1	CASRPRERGEAFF	TGTGCCAGCAGGCCACGGGAAAGAGGGGAAGCTTTCTTT
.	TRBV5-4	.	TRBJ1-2	CASSLGQDNYGYTF	TGTGCCAGCAGCTTGGGACAGGATAACTATGGCTACACCTTC
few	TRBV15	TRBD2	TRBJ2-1	CATSRDLAGGLPQFF	TGTGCCACCAGCAGAGATCTAGCGGGGGGCCTCCCGCAGTTCTTC
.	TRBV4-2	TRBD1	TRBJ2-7	CASSQDGSQGVGYEQYF	TGTGCCAGCAGCCAAGATGGTTCGCAGGGGGTCGGGTACGAGCAGTACTTC
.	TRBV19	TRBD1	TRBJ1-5	CATNPTGRGHQPQHF	TGTGCCACCAACCCTACGGGCAGGGGGCATCAGCCCCAGCATTTT
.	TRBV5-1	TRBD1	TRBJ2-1	CASSLYGQGNEQFF	TGCGCCAGCAGCTTGTACGGACAGGGAAATGAGCAGTTCTTC
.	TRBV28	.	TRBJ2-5	CASLPTLGGALTQYF	TGTGCCAGCCTACCAACCCTTGGAGGGGCCCTGACCCAGTACTTC
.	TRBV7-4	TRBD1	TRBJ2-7	CASTPRGDRGSEQYF	TGTGCCAGCACCCCAAGGGGGGACAGGGGGTCCGAGCAGTACTTC
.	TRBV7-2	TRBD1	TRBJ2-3	CASSWTGKTDTQYF	TGTGCCAGCAGCTGGACAGGGAAAACAGATACGCAGTATTTT
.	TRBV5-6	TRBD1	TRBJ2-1	CASSSIQGSSYNEQFF	TGTGCCAGCAGCTCAATACAGGGGTCTTCCTACAATGAGCAGTTCTTC
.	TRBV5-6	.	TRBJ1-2	CASGRDLGGYTF	TGTGCCAGCGGGAGGGACCTCGGTGGCTACACCTTC
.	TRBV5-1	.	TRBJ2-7	CASSGRDPGAYEQYF	TGCGCCAGCAGCGGCCGGGACCCGGGGGCCTACGAGCAGTACTTC
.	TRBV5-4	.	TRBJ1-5	CASSFTVLKPPPNQPQHF	TGTGCCAGCAGCTTTACAGTCCTGAAACCACCCCCCAATCAGCCCCAGCATTTT
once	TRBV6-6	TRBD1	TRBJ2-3	CASSQLGTDTDTQYF	TGTGCCAGCAGCCAACTCGGGACAGACACAGATACGCAGTATTTT